These 23 T cell receptor beta chains share one sample of origin, sequenced in a study of monozygotic twins with inflammatory bowel disease. One entry per CDR3 protein, without DNA, is what TCRdb gives after re-calling the 5' RACE reads. Seen in this sample are about 300,000 distinct CDR3 sequences; the ten most common clones hold more than 4.5%. Sequencing was performed on blood. These receptor sequences come from a human donor with ulcerative colitis or Crohn's disease, or a healthy co-twin of an affected twin (not recorded which).

This chain joins TRBV13 and TRBJ1-2; TCRdb calls TRBD1, which cannot be checked without DNA. The CDR3 is 14 amino acids. Germline V lookup: CDR1 PRHDT, CDR2 FYEKMQ (reference sequence). CDR3 region: CASSPWGARYGYTF.

V and J are TRBV5-1 and TRBJ1-1. CDR1 is SGHRS, CDR2 YFSETQ, per germline. CDR3 length: 14 residues. CDR3 amino acids: CASSLEWRNTEAFF.

The chain joins TRBV7-2 to TRBJ1-5; TCRdb calls TRBD1, which cannot be checked without DNA. CDR1 SGHTA and CDR2 FQGNSA come from the germline V gene. CDR3 length equals 15 residues. The CDR3 here is CASSLATGVGQPQHF.

The CDR3 region is CASSGGRGTDTQYF. V gene TRBV5-1 combines with J gene TRBJ2-3; lacking DNA, the TRBD2 call made by TCRdb goes unchecked. The CDR3 spans 14 residues. Looked up from germline, CDR1 is SGHRS and CDR2 is YFSETQ.

The chain joins TRBV12-3 or TRBV12-4 to TRBJ1-5; TCRdb's D gene call, TRBD1, goes unchecked for lack of DNA. This CDR3 spans 15 amino acids. CDR3 loop: CASSPWGSPPGPQHF.

This chain uses TRBV12-3 or TRBV12-4 with TRBJ1-1; without DNA, the TCRdb call of TRBD1 cannot be checked. The CDR3 spans 16 residues. CDR3 sequence reads: CASSFRGTLENTEAFF.

The chain joins TRBV5-1 to TRBJ2-6. The CDR3 spans 15 residues. Germline V gene data show CDR1 as SGHRS and CDR2 as YFSETQ. CDR3 sequence: CASSFRNSGANVLTF.

The J gene is TRBJ2-1, the V gene TRBV29-1; TCRdb names TRBD1, which stays unverified in the absence of DNA. The CDR3 is 14 amino acids. Per the germline V gene, CDR1 is SQVTM and CDR2 is ANQGSEA. The chain's CDR3 is CSVGQGGFYNEQFF.

The chain joins TRBV3-1 to TRBJ2-7; as DNA is missing, the TRBD1 call by TCRdb cannot be tested. CDR3 size: 14 residues. The germline gives CDR1 LGHDT, CDR2 YNNKEL (reference sequence). CDR3: CASSPGQGNYEQYF.

The rearrangement uses TRBV5-5 and TRBJ1-3; TCRdb's assignment of TRBD1 cannot be checked, as there is no DNA. The germline V gene has CDR1 SGHKS and CDR2 YYEKEE (reference sequence). This CDR3 is built from 12 residues. CDR3 residues: CASSWGGGTIYF. The complete variable domain, with remaining parts taken from reference TRBV5-5 and TRBJ1-3, reads DAGVTQSPTHLIKTRGQQVTLRCSPISGHKSVSWYQQVLGQGPQFIFQYYEKEERGRGNFPDRFSARQFPNYSSELNVNALLLGDSALYLCASSWGGGTIYFGEGSWLTVV.

The J gene is TRBJ2-3, the V gene TRBV5-1; TCRdb's assignment of TRBD1 cannot be checked, as there is no DNA. This CDR3 is built from 14 residues. CDR1 SGHRS and CDR2 YFSETQ come from the germline V gene. The CDR3 protein is CASSSGQQGLSQYF.

The CDR3 loop reads CASSYLGFAPQETQYF. The chain links TRBV6-5 to TRBJ2-5; TCRdb selects TRBD1, and the lack of DNA leaves this call unchecked. The CDR3 length is 16 residues. The germline CDR1 and CDR2 sequences are MNHEY and SVGAGI.

The CDR3 is CSASQWNSNQPQHF. This chain joins TRBV20-1 and TRBJ1-5. Germline CDR1 is DFQATT and CDR2 is SNEGSKA (reference sequence). This CDR3 has 14 residues.

This chain connects TRBV20-1 to TRBJ2-1; TCRdb's D call of TRBD2 is untestable without DNA. The CDR3 contains 12 residues. Germline V gives CDR1 DFQATT, CDR2 SNEGSKA (reference sequence). The CDR3 loop reads CSAPSGGDEQFF.

J is TRBJ1-6 and V is TRBV9; TCRdb names TRBD1, which stays unverified in the absence of DNA. Germline assignment: CDR1 SGDLS and CDR2 YYNGEE. This CDR3 spans 15 amino acids. CDR3 loop: CASSVGQSHNSPLHF.

This chain connects TRBV20-1 to TRBJ2-3; TCRdb returns TRBD2, unconfirmable since there is no DNA. Germline V gene lookup returns CDR1 DFQATT and CDR2 SNEGSKA (reference sequence). The CDR3 consists of 16 residues. CDR3 loop: CSAKRDSSGLTDTQYF.

The V and J genes are TRBV2 and TRBJ1-6. CDR3 length: 13 amino acids. Germline V gene data show CDR1 as SNHLY and CDR2 as FYNNEI. The CDR3 protein is CASTEAVNSPLHF.

The gene calls are TRBV28 and TRBJ2-1; TCRdb gives TRBD1 as the D gene, but with no DNA this cannot be confirmed. CDR1 is MDHEN, CDR2 SYDVKM, per germline. The CDR3 has 14 amino acids. The chain's CDR3 is CASRQGQAYNEQFF.

This chain uses TRBV18 with TRBJ2-1. CDR1 and CDR2 (germline): KGHSH, LQKENI. CDR3 length: 13 amino acids. CDR3 residues: CASSPAGFNEQFF.

The rearrangement joins TRBV18 to TRBJ1-2; the D gene TCRdb calls, TRBD1, cannot be checked with no DNA. CDR3 size: 14 residues. The V gene's germline CDR1 is KGHSH and CDR2 LQKENI. The CDR3 spells CASSATTGTYGYTF.

CDR3 sequence: CSARGTGGDAKETQYF. The rearrangement uses TRBV20-1 and TRBJ2-5; lacking DNA, the TRBD2 call made by TCRdb goes unchecked. Germline values: CDR1 DFQATT, CDR2 SNEGSKA (reference sequence). The CDR3 loop spans 16 amino acids.

The gene calls are TRBV28 and TRBJ1-3. Germline CDR1 reads MDHEN; CDR2 reads SYDVKM. There are 15 residues in the CDR3. The CDR3 reads CASKAGRAPGNTIYF.

This chain links TRBV7-2 with TRBJ2-7; TCRdb lists TRBD1, though no DNA is available to test this call. This CDR3 has 12 amino acids. From germline, CDR1 is SGHTA and CDR2 FQGNSA. CDR3 region: CASSLGGQARYF.